One sample yielded the 28 T cell receptor beta chains listed below, sequenced in a study of T cell clones after liver transplantation (dated by TCRdb to about 2019). The library relied on the immunoSEQ multiplex PCR assay. TCRdb retrieved this table from immuneACCESS and kept in-frame rearrangements only. Not all clones are present; in checked studies, unresolved V genes account for under half, and no reason is known for the remainder. Across this sample there are over 15,000 clones, with around 90% seen only once. Together, the top ten hold 10% to 15% of the sample. What the time point label conveys for this sample: pre-transplant. The sample in question was CD8+ T cells from blood, obtained before liver transplant. These receptors all stem from a human donor who received a liver transplant.

This clone showed up just a few times. The chain recombines TRBV27 with TRBJ1-2; the D is unclear. The CDR3 runs to 11 residues. V was shortened by 5 bases and J by 7 bases, with 8 bases between the two germline ends. Germline CDR1 and CDR2: MNHEY and SMNVEV (reference sequence). DNA of the CDR3: TGTGCCAGCAGTGGATTGAGTGGCTACACCTTC. Translation: CASSGLSGYTF.

The chain links TRBV11-2 to TRBJ2-1; D is perhaps TRBD1 (5 bases). This CDR3 has 15 residues. Per germline, CDR1 SGHAT and CDR2 FQNNGV. The germline V and J ends were trimmed by 2 bases and 7 bases, with 15 bases remaining between them. CDR3 coding DNA: TGTGCCAGCAGCTTACTACGACAGAAAGGAAATGAGCAGTTCTTC. Protein: CASSLLRQKGNEQFF. The variable domain in full, completed from reference TRBV11-2 and TRBJ2-1, reads EAGVAQSPRYKIIEKRQSVAFWCNPISGHATLYWYQQILGQGPKLLIQFQNNGVVDDSQLPKDRFSAERLKGVDSTLKIQPAKLEDSAVYLCASSLLRQKGNEQFFGPGTRLTVL.

The chain employs TRBV28 and TRBJ1-4; D might be TRBD1 (5 bases). Germline CDR1 is MDHEN and CDR2 is SYDVKM. Trimming took 6 bases from V and 4 from J, leaving 15 bases between them. The CDR3 is 15 amino acids. CDR3 protein: CASSPHLGVNEKLFF. The DNA of the CDR3 is TGTGCCAGCAGCCCTCATTTAGGGGTTAATGAAAAACTGTTTTTT.

The chain uses TRBV2 and TRBJ2-1, with 8 bases that match TRBD2. With 5 bases clipped from V and 6 bases from J, the junction kept 9 bases outside the gene matches. This CDR3 comprises 15 residues. Looked up from germline, CDR1 is SNHLY and CDR2 is FYNNEI. CDR3 region: CASSLAGGPLNEQFF. Written as DNA, the CDR3 is TGTGCCAGCAGTTTGGCGGGAGGCCCCCTCAATGAGCAGTTCTTC.

V and J are TRBV5-1 and TRBJ1-2; possibly TRBD1 for D (5 bases). The CDR3 covers 14 residues. The germline V gene has CDR1 SGHRS and CDR2 YFSETQ. V was trimmed by 5 bases and J by 8 bases, leaving 19 bases between them. CDR3 in DNA: TGCGCCAGCAGTCCCGGGACTCTCGTCCGGGGCTACACCTTC. It is translated as CASSPGTLVRGYTF.

The chain is built from TRBV27 and TRBJ1-1; no reliable D call. The V gene lost 6 bases and the J gene lost 9 bases, with 20 bases spanning the gap. CDR1 is MNHEY and CDR2 is SMNVEV in the germline V gene (reference sequence). The CDR3 loop spans 14 amino acids. The CDR3 nucleotides are TGTGCCAGCAGCCTTGCGGGCCCGGGCGCTAAAGCTTTCTTT. Its translation: CASSLAGPGAKAFF.

The V and J genes are TRBV27 and TRBJ2-7; no firm D call. Germline-derived CDR1 and CDR2 are MNHEY and SMNVEV (reference sequence). There are 14 residues in the CDR3. Trimming left V 5 bases short and J 5 bases short, with 16 bases between. The CDR3 loop is CASSPLDKAHEQYF. The CDR3 DNA sequence: TGTGCCAGCAGTCCCTTAGATAAGGCCCACGAGCAGTACTTC.

The rearrangement uses TRBV19 and TRBJ2-1, with D tentatively TRBD2 (6 bases). The V end lost 3 bases, the J end lost 0 bases, and 9 bases lay between the germline ends. The CDR3 covers 15 residues. Germline V gives CDR1 LNHDA, CDR2 SQIVND (reference sequence). CDR3 amino acids: CASSIGGFSYNEQFF. Written as DNA, the CDR3 is TGTGCCAGTAGTATTGGGGGGTTCTCCTACAATGAGCAGTTCTTC.

Comments on this clone: Within the sample, other DNA sequences also encode this same CDR3. This chain joins TRBV27 and TRBJ2-7, with 8 bases aligning to TRBD2. V shed 6 bases, J shed 3 bases, and the junction held 4 bases outside the gene matches. This CDR3 contains 13 residues. Germline lookup yields CDR1 MNHEY and CDR2 SMNVEV (reference sequence). CDR3 DNA sequence: TGTGCCAGCAGCTTAGGGACTAGCTACGAGCAGTACTTC. Its protein product is CASSLGTSYEQYF.

The chain couples TRBV4-1 to TRBJ1-2; TRBD1 matches at 7 bases. The ends lost 1 base at V and 6 bases at J; junction bases unmatched: 2. Germline V lookup: CDR1 MGHRA, CDR2 YSYEKL. This CDR3 has 13 amino acids. In DNA, the CDR3 is TGCGCCAGCAGCCAAGGGACAGGTGATGGCTACACCTTC. This encodes CASSQGTGDGYTF.

The chain joins TRBV5-1 to TRBJ1-1; D gene unclear. This CDR3 spans 14 amino acids. CDR1 SGHRS and CDR2 YFSETQ come from the germline V gene. V was clipped by 1 base and J by 1 base, with 8 bases between them. Here the CDR3 reads CASSLRIPNTEAFF. The CDR3 DNA reads TGCGCCAGCAGCTTGCGAATCCCGAACACTGAAGCTTTCTTT.

V and J are TRBV5-1 and TRBJ2-7; D is uncertain. V was cut by 0 bases and J by 2 bases, with 6 bases left in between. Germline CDR1 and CDR2: SGHRS and YFSETQ. The CDR3 runs 13 residues. CDR3: CASSLAGPYEQYF. DNA of the CDR3: TGCGCCAGCAGCTTGGCGGGCCCCTACGAGCAGTACTTC.

V gene TRBV10-1 combines with J gene TRBJ1-2; D call uncertain. This CDR3 contains 16 residues. Trimming took 3 bases from V and 8 from J, leaving 22 bases between them. Germline V lookup: CDR1 WNHNN, CDR2 SYGVQD (reference sequence). The CDR3 sequence: CASSDGAAIGPWGYTF. The CDR3 bases are TGCGCCAGCAGTGATGGAGCGGCGATCGGTCCCTGGGGCTACACCTTC.

V is TRBV6-1 and J is TRBJ2-7; perhaps TRBD1 as D (5 bases). CDR1 is MNHNS, CDR2 SASEGT, per germline. V was trimmed by 4 bases and J by 4 bases, leaving 14 bases between them. The CDR3 is 14 residues long. In DNA, the CDR3 is TGTGCCAGCAGTGCCGGCAGGGTTGTTTACGAGCAGTACTTC. Translation: CASSAGRVVYEQYF.

In the case of this clone: A junction boundary mismatches the germline segment, possibly from a read error. CDR3 nucleotides: TGTGTCAGTAGTAACGGACAGAGCTACGAGCAGTACTTC. It yields the protein CVSSNGQSYEQYF. The V call is TRBV19, the J call TRBJ2-7; D may be TRBD1 (6 bases). The CDR3 has 13 amino acids. The germline gives CDR1 LNHDA, CDR2 SQIVND (reference sequence).

This rearrangement joins TRBV7-9 to TRBJ2-7; 12 bases agree with TRBD2. Trimming took 4 bases from V and 4 from J; bases not matched to a gene: 8. The CDR3 is 16 amino acids. Germline V gene lookup returns CDR1 SEHNR and CDR2 FQNEAQ (reference sequence). The CDR3 loop is CASSSGLAGTSYEQYF. Here the CDR3 DNA reads TGTGCCAGCAGCTCCGGACTAGCGGGGACTTCTTACGAGCAGTACTTC.

The chain combines TRBV19 with TRBJ2-7, with 11 positions matching TRBD2. The germline CDR1 and CDR2 sequences are LNHDA and SQIVND (reference sequence). The J segment lost 5 bases and the V segment lost 8 bases, leaving 8 bases of the junction unmatched. The CDR3 runs to 14 residues. This CDR3 is CASATSGSGHEQYF. The CDR3 bases are TGTGCCAGTGCAACTAGCGGGAGCGGCCACGAGCAGTACTTC.

The chain is built from TRBV2 and TRBJ2-1; D not certain. CDR1 is SNHLY, CDR2 FYNNEI, per germline. V was pared by 1 base and J by 8 bases, with 18 bases between. This CDR3 contains 16 residues. CDR3 coding DNA: TGTGCCAGCAGTGAAGAGGGATCCCCGGGCCACTATGAGCAGTTCTTC. This sequence encodes CASSEEGSPGHYEQFF.

The chain has TRBV28 and TRBJ2-3; no clear D gene. Germline CDR1 and CDR2: MDHEN and SYDVKM. This CDR3 spans 16 amino acids. With 3 bases removed from V and 0 bases from J, the gap between germline ends came to 13 bases. CDR3 sequence reads: CASSFTLAASTDTQYF. DNA of the CDR3: TGTGCCAGCAGTTTCACCTTAGCCGCTAGCACAGATACGCAGTATTTT.

This clone was counted once. The CDR3 spells CASSPAGDYEQYF. CDR3 coding DNA: TGTGCCAGCAGCCCGGCGGGGGACTACGAGCAGTACTTC. The chain recombines TRBV11-2 with TRBJ2-7, with 7 positions matching TRBD2. Losses at the gene ends were 5 bases for V and 3 bases for J; bases not matched to a gene: 4. The V gene's germline CDR1 is SGHAT and CDR2 FQNNGV. The length of the CDR3 is 13 residues.

The chain combines TRBV4-1 with TRBJ2-7, with 10 bases matching TRBD1. Trimming took 5 bases from V and 3 from J; bases not matched to a gene: 7. Looked up from germline, CDR1 is MGHRA and CDR2 is YSYEKL. The CDR3 extends over 15 amino acids. The CDR3 reads CASSTRDRGLYEQYF. The CDR3 coding sequence is TGCGCCAGCAGCACCCGGGACAGGGGTCTCTACGAGCAGTACTTC.

This rearrangement joins TRBV29-1 to TRBJ2-1; D gene ambiguous. Germline lookup yields CDR1 SQVTM and CDR2 ANQGSEA. Trimming took off 7 bases at V and 7 bases at J, with 14 bases between the two ends. CDR3 length equals 12 residues. Here the CDR3 reads CSAWTAKNEQFF. The CDR3 coding sequence is TGCAGCGCTTGGACCGCGAAGAATGAGCAGTTCTTC.

The V gene is TRBV4-3, the J gene TRBJ1-2; the D gene is possibly TRBD1 (6 bases). Germline CDR1 and CDR2: LGHNA and YSLEER. V was trimmed by 2 bases and J by 4 bases, leaving 26 bases between them. This CDR3 comprises 19 residues. CDR3 sequence reads: CASSQSSSPGGARSYGYTF. CDR3 nucleotide sequence: TGCGCCAGCAGCCAAAGCAGCTCGCCTGGGGGGGCGCGTAGCTATGGCTACACCTTC.

This clone is medium-sized within its sample. This chain joins TRBV7-9 and TRBJ2-3; D not certain. The CDR3 has 15 residues. CDR1 is SEHNR, CDR2 FQNEAQ, per germline (reference sequence). Deletions cut 0 bases from V and 0 bases from J, with 7 bases between. The CDR3 DNA reads as TGTGCCAGCAGCTTAGCTTCCTCTAGCACAGATACGCAGTATTTT. Its translation is CASSLASSSTDTQYF.

This clone has a single count. This chain connects TRBV5-6 to TRBJ2-1; a weak D match, TRBD2 (6 bases). The CDR3 runs 19 residues. The germline CDR1 and CDR2 sequences are SGHDT and YYEEEE. V was trimmed by 2 bases and J by 4 bases, leaving 25 bases between them. The DNA of the CDR3 is TGTGCCAGCAGCTTAAGCGGGTCGCGTGACGTACCCCATTACAATGAGCAGTTCTTC. It translates to CASSLSGSRDVPHYNEQFF. Looking up the rest from reference TRBV5-6 and TRBJ2-1 gives the full variable domain: DAGVTQSPTHLIKTRGQQVTLRCSPKSGHDTVSWYQQALGQGPQFIFQYYEEEERQRGNFPDRFSGHQFPNYSSELNVNALLLGDSALYLCASSLSGSRDVPHYNEQFFGPGTRLTVL.

The chain has TRBV5-1 and TRBJ2-3, with 12 positions matching TRBD1. This CDR3 has 16 residues. V shed 1 base and J 5 bases; nucleotides not matched to a gene: 5. In germline, CDR1 is SGHRS, CDR2 YFSETQ. CDR3 residues: CASSLMGQGALDTQYF. CDR3 in DNA: TGCGCCAGCAGCTTGATGGGACAGGGGGCTCTAGATACGCAGTATTTT.

The chain links TRBV4-1 to TRBJ2-1; the match to TRBD2 covers 8 bases. CDR3 length: 15 residues. Trimming cost V 1 base and J 3 bases; bases outside gene matches: 2. The germline gives CDR1 MGHRA, CDR2 YSYEKL. This chain's CDR3 is CASSQAGGGYNEQFF. DNA of the CDR3: TGCGCCAGCAGCCAAGCGGGGGGGGGCTACAATGAGCAGTTCTTC.

The rearrangement links TRBV7-3 to TRBJ2-3; 11 nucleotides align to TRBD2. J was trimmed by 5 bases and V by 5 bases; bases with no gene match: 6. This CDR3 spans 15 amino acids. Germline-derived CDR1 and CDR2 are SGHTA and FQGTGA. The CDR3 sequence is CASSPSGRYIDTQYF. CDR3 in DNA: TGTGCCAGCAGCCCTAGCGGGAGGTATATAGATACGCAGTATTTT. The full variable domain, its missing parts supplied by reference TRBV7-3 and TRBJ2-3, is GAGVSQTPSNKVTEKGKYVELRCDPISGHTALYWYRQSLGQGPEFLIYFQGTGAADDSGLPNDRFFAVRPEGSVSTLKIQRTERGDSAVYLCASSPSGRYIDTQYFGPGTRLTVL.